This TCR beta chain was identified in a study of T cells in Graves' hyperthyroidism and ophthalmopathy. The TCR beta CDR3 regions underwent amplification using RNA transcripts as the source. HTBI primers were employed in a first-round RT-PCR of the TCR CDR3. TCRdb analysed the multiplex PCR reads with MiXCR anew, one entry per CDR3 protein. Here the sample spans about 360,000 distinct CDR3 sequences, roughly 13% being singletons. The table lists this clonotype with many counts. Sequencing used blood. This sequence originates from a woman between 18 and 30 years old with Graves' hyperthyroidism.

CDR3 residues: CASSIGQGSYNEQFF. The CDR3 DNA sequence: TGTGCCAGCAGTATCGGACAGGGGTCCTACAATGAGCAGTTCTTC. The rearrangement uses TRBV27 and TRBJ2-1; 9 bases line up with TRBD1. The J segment lost 1 base and the V segment lost 5 bases, leaving 3 bases of the junction unmatched. Germline V gene lookup returns CDR1 MNHEY and CDR2 SMNVEV (reference sequence). This CDR3 region has 15 residues.